This TCR beta chain was found in a study of control samples from healthy donors and cancer patients. The method was immunoSEQ multiplex PCR; TCRdb's version includes in-frame clones alone and lacks a portion of them. The sample contains roughly 190,000 clones, about 89% of which appear only once. CDR1 and CDR2 from the germline V gene are LNHDA and SQIVND (reference sequence). This CDR3 comprises 13 residues. V gave up 8 bases and J gave up 9 bases; unmatched junction bases: 6. V and J are TRBV19 and TRBJ2-1; 11 bases fit TRBD2. Sequenced input: blood. The sequence was obtained from a man between 25 and 39 years old in good health. The CDR3 DNA sequence: TGTGCCAGTTCTAGCGGGGGGATCGGTGAGCAGTTCTTC. This encodes CASSSGGIGEQFF.